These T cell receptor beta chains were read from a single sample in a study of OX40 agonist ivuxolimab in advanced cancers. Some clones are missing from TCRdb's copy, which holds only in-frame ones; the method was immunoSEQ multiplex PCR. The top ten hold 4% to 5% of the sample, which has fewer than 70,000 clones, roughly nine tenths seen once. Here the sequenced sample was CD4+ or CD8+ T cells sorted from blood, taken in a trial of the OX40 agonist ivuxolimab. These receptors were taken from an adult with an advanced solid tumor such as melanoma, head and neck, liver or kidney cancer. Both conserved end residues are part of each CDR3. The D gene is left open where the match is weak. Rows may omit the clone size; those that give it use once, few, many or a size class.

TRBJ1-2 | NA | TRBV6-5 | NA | TGTGCCAGCAGTTACGGACCGAACTATGGCTACACCTTC | CASSYGPNYGYTF
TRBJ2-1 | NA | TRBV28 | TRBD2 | TGTGCCAGCAAGGGAGCGGGAGAATTTAATGAGCAGTTCTTC | CASKGAGEFNEQFF
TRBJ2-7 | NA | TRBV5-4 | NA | TGTGCCAGCAGCTTGGTTCCAGGGGACACCTACGAGCAGTACTTC | CASSLVPGDTYEQYF
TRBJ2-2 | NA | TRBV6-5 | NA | TGTGCCAGCAGTTACTTGGAGGGGGTCGGGGAGCTGTTTTTT | CASSYLEGVGELFF
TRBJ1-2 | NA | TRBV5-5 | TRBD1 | TGTGCCAGCAGCTCTGGGACAGCTAACTATGGCTACACCTTC | CASSSGTANYGYTF
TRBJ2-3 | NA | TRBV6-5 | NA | TGTGCCAGCAGTTACTCGATCCAGGGCACAGATACGCAGTATTTT | CASSYSIQGTDTQYF
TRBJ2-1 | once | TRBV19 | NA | TGTGCCAGTAGTATAGTAGGAGCGGCCCAATACAATGAGCAGTTCTTC | CASSIVGAAQYNEQFF
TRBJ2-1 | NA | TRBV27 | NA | TGTGCCAGCAGATTTGGGGGAAATGAGCAGTTCTTC | CASRFGGNEQFF
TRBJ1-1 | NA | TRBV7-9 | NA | TGTGCCAGCAGTTCAGCAGCGGCAGGAGTGAACACTGAAGCTTTCTTT | CASSSAAAGVNTEAFF
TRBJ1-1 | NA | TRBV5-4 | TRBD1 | TGTGCCAGCAGCGTTCAGGGGGCAGGGATGAACACTGAAGCTTTCTTT | CASSVQGAGMNTEAFF
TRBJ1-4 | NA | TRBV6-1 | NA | TGTGCCAGCAGCCAGGGTCCAACTAATGAAAAACTGTTTTTT | CASSQGPTNEKLFF
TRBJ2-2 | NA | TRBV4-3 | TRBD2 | TGCGCCAGCAGCCAAGACAGTGCTAGCGGCTACACCGGGGAGCTGTTTTTT | CASSQDSASGYTGELFF
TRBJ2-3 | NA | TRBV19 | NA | TGTGCCAGTAGTATAGATCGAAGTGGCCTTACACCCAACACAGATACGCAGTATTTT | CASSIDRSGLTPNTDTQYF
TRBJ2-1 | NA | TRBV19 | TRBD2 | TGTGCCACCACTGGGGGACTAGCGGGGAGCGATGAGCAGTTCTTC | CATTGGLAGSDEQFF
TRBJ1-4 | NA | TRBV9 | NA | TGTGCCAGCAGCGCCAGCGGGACGGATAATGAAAAACTGTTTTTT | CASSASGTDNEKLFF
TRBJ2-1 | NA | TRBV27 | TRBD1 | TGTGCCAGCAGGCCGGGACAGAACCTCAATGAGCAGTTCTTC | CASRPGQNLNEQFF
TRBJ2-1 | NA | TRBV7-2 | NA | TGTGCCAGCAGCTTTGTGCGGGTCTCCTACAATGAGCAGTTCTTC | CASSFVRVSYNEQFF
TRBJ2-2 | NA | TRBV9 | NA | TGTGCCAGCAGCCCCGGGACAAGGCTCACCGGGGAGCTGTTTTTT | CASSPGTRLTGELFF
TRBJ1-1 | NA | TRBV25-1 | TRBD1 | TGTGCCAGCAGTGAATCGGGACAGGGGGCTCTGAACACTGAAGCTTTCTTT | CASSESGQGALNTEAFF
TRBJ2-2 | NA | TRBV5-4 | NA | TGTGCCAGCAGCCGCCCGGAAAACACCGGGGAGCTGTTTTTT | CASSRPENTGELFF
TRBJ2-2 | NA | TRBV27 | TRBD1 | TGTGCCAGCAGTCCCATCAGGGGGCGCGACACCGGGGAGCTGTTTTTT | CASSPIRGRDTGELFF
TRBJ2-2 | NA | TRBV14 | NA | TGTGCCAGCAGCCAATTCGGGACCGGACTTGGCGGGGAGCTGTTTTTT | CASSQFGTGLGGELFF
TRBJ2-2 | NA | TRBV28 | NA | TGTGCCACCCGCCAAACGACAGGGAACACCGGGGAGCTGTTTTTT | CATRQTTGNTGELFF
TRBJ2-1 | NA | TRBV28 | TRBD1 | TGTGCCAGCAGTTTGACAGGGTCTCCTGAGCAGTTCTTC | CASSLTGSPEQFF
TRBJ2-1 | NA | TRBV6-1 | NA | TGTGCCAGCAGTTTACCCGGGACAGAGCAGTTCTTC | CASSLPGTEQFF
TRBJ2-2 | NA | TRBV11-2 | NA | TGTGCCAGCAGCCCCGGGTACACCGGGGAGCTGTTTTTT | CASSPGYTGELFF
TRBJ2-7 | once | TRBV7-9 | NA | TGTGCCAGCGGAGGGGGGCGCTACTCCTACGAGCAGTACTTC | CASGGGRYSYEQYF
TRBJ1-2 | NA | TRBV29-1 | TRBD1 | TGCAGCGTTGGGGGGGACAGCTATGGCTACACCTTC | CSVGGDSYGYTF
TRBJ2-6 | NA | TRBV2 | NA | TGTGCCAGCAGTGACATGTGGTTCCTGACTTTC | CASSDMWFLTF
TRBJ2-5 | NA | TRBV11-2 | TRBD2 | TGTGCCAGCAGCTTGGGGACTAGCGAAGTGGGGACCCAGTACTTC | CASSLGTSEVGTQYF
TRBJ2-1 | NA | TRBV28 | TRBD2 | TGTGCCAGCCTCCGGCAAGGGCTAGCGGGTTACAATGAGCAGTTCTTC | CASLRQGLAGYNEQFF
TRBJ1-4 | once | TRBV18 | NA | TGTGCCAGCTCACCGCAGCGGGCCGCAGCCGAGAAACTGTTTTTT | CASSPQRAAAEKLFF
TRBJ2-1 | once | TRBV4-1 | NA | TGCGCCAGCAGCCAATCTACAGGGTTAATGTGGAATGAGCAGTTCTTC | CASSQSTGLMWNEQFF
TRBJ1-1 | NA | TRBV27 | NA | TGTGCCAGCAGTTTAGCCGGGGCGAACACTGAAGCTTTCTTT | CASSLAGANTEAFF
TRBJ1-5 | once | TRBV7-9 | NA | TGTGCCAGCAGCTTAGGTGCCGCTCAGCCCCAGCATTTT | CASSLGAAQPQHF
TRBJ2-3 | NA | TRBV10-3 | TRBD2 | TGTGCCATCAGTGATTCTAGCGGGGCCACAGATACGCAGTATTTT | CAISDSSGATDTQYF
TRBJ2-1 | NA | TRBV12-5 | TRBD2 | TGTGCTAGTGGTTTTCAAGCGGGGATGGCCCCCAATGAGCAGTTCTTC | CASGFQAGMAPNEQFF
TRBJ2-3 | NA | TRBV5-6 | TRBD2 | TGTGCCAGCAGCTTGTCCGGGACTAGCGGGAGAGATACGCAGTATTTT | CASSLSGTSGRDTQYF
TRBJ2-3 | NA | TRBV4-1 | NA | TGCGCCAGCAGCCAAGAGGCCACAGGGAGCACAGATACGCAGTATTTT | CASSQEATGSTDTQYF
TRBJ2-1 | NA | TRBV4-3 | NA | TGCGCCAGCAGCCAAGAGTACAATGAGCAGTTCTTC | CASSQEYNEQFF
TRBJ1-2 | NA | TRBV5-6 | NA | TGTGCCAGCAACGACATAATGGACAGAAACTATGGCTACACCTTC | CASNDIMDRNYGYTF
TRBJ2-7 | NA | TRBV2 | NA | TGTGCCAGCAGTTTGTCCACAGGCGCCGACTCCGGGTCGGACGAGCAGTACTTC | CASSLSTGADSGSDEQYF
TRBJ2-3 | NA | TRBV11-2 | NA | TGTGCCAGCAGCTTAGGCGGAGATACGCAGTATTTT | CASSLGGDTQYF
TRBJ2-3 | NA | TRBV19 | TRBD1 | TGTGCCAGTAGTATACAGGGGGCCGTCACAGATACGCAGTATTTT | CASSIQGAVTDTQYF
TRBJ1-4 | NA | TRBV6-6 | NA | TGTGCCACCTATGGACAAGAGTGGGTTAGAGAAAAACTGTTTTTT | CATYGQEWVREKLFF
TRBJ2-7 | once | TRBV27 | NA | TGTGCCAGCAGTTTATCCAGGGAAGGGGAGCAGTACTTC | CASSLSREGEQYF
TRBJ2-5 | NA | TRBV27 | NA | TGTGCCAGCAGTTATTCACCCCGATGGGAGACCCAGTACTTC | CASSYSPRWETQYF